Listed here are 21 T cell receptor beta chains from one sample, sequenced in a study of beta chain features in type 1 diabetes. As every portion of the isolated RNA was reverse transcribed, the sequencing read expressed TCRB transcripts. This table comes from immunoSEQ multiplex PCR, and its TCRdb copy is limited to in-frame clones, with some not included. This sample has 200,000 to 250,000 clones; roughly 14% occur once, and the top ten carry 0.015% to 0.02%. The study, taken as a whole, reports: TCRB CDR3 length was moderately but significantly reduced in all four CD4+ subsets of Type 1 diabetes patients.

Antigens of these TCRs are unknown. The sample taken for sequencing was naive CD4+ T cells from blood. These receptors came from a man aged 25-40 years with type 1 diabetes.

A note on this clone: This sample also contains other DNA sequences that code for the same CDR3. V and J are TRBV7-9 and TRBJ1-1; 7 bases match TRBD1. V was pared by 4 bases and J by 4 bases, with 6 bases of the junction left unmatched. Germline lookup yields CDR1 SEHNR and CDR2 FQNEAQ (reference sequence). This CDR3 contains 14 residues. CDR3 residues: CASSSTGAGTEAFF. As DNA, the CDR3 is TGTGCCAGCAGCTCCACAGGGGCAGGCACTGAAGCTTTCTTT.

In its sample, this clone was seen a few times. The chain links TRBV5-1 to TRBJ2-2; D might be TRBD2 (7 bases). The germline gives CDR1 SGHRS, CDR2 YFSETQ. The CDR3 spans 17 residues. Trimming removed 2 bases from V and 4 bases from J, with 18 bases in between. CDR3 residues: CASSFIFGGRGTGELFF. The CDR3 nucleotides read TGCGCCAGCAGCTTTATTTTCGGGGGGCGCGGCACCGGGGAGCTGTTTTTT. Full variable domain (outside the CDR3, taken from reference TRBV5-1 and TRBJ2-2): KAGVTQTPRYLIKTRGQQVTLSCSPISGHRSVSWYQQTPGQGLQFLFEYFSETQRNKGNFPGRFSGRQFSNSRSEMNVSTLELGDSALYLCASSFIFGGRGTGELFFGEGSRLTVL.

The chain has TRBV30 and TRBJ2-3, with D tentatively TRBD1 (6 bases). The CDR3 spans 17 residues. V dropped 1 base and J dropped 4 bases, with 21 bases sitting between them. Germline lookup yields CDR1 GTSNPN and CDR2 SVGIG (reference sequence). In DNA form, the CDR3 reads TGTGCCTGGAGTGCCGGACAGCCTGGTGATTCACCAGATACGCAGTATTTT. Encoded protein: CAWSAGQPGDSPDTQYF.

This clone was found a few times. The J gene is TRBJ2-1, the V gene TRBV10-3; D is perhaps TRBD2 (6 bases). Germline-derived CDR1 and CDR2 are ENHRY and SYGVKD. There are 13 residues in the CDR3. V was clipped by 6 bases and J by 1 base, with 7 bases between them. CDR3 protein: CAIRRESYNEQFF. The CDR3, as DNA: TGTGCCATCAGACGGGAGTCCTACAATGAGCAGTTCTTC.

This clone was observed a handful of times. The chain has TRBV5-1 and TRBJ2-3; TRBD2 aligns across 7 bases. Per the germline V gene, CDR1 is SGHRS and CDR2 is YFSETQ. This CDR3 is built from 17 residues. Germline trimming cut 1 base from V and 1 base from J; bases unmatched to any gene: 9. The CDR3 DNA reads as TGCGCCAGCAGCTTGCGGTTAGCGGGTGGAGGCACAGATACGCAGTATTTT. It specifies CASSLRLAGGGTDTQYF. Full variable domain (remainder filled in from reference TRBV5-1 and TRBJ2-3): KAGVTQTPRYLIKTRGQQVTLSCSPISGHRSVSWYQQTPGQGLQFLFEYFSETQRNKGNFPGRFSGRQFSNSRSEMNVSTLELGDSALYLCASSLRLAGGGTDTQYFGPGTRLTVL.

This clone was counted only a few times. The genes are TRBV30 and TRBJ1-5; TRBD1 agrees at 8 bases. Trimming removed 5 bases from V and 3 bases from J; junction bases left unmatched: 3. The CDR3 sequence is 13 residues long. Germline V lookup: CDR1 GTSNPN, CDR2 SVGIG (reference sequence). The CDR3 sequence is CAWDRGSNQPQHF. CDR3 DNA: TGTGCCTGGGACAGGGGCTCCAATCAGCCCCAGCATTTT. Variable domain in full (rest from reference TRBV30 and TRBJ1-5): SQTIHQWPATLVQPVGSPLSLECTVEGTSNPNLYWYRQAAGRGLQLLFYSVGIGQISSEVPQNLSASRPQDRQFILSSKKLLLSDSGFYLCAWDRGSNQPQHFGDGTRLSIL.

This clone was found a few times. The gene calls are TRBV6-5 and TRBJ1-5, with 11 bases lining up with TRBD1. The CDR3 spans 14 residues. V gave up 5 bases and J gave up 5 bases; unmatched junction bases: 2. CDR1 is MNHEY, CDR2 SVGAGI, per germline. As DNA, the CDR3 is TGTGCCAGCAGTGGACAGGGGGCGGATCAGCCCCAGCATTTT. It is translated as CASSGQGADQPQHF.

Only a few counts were recorded for this clone. The genes are TRBV11-3 and TRBJ2-3; D is uncertain. Per germline, CDR1 SGHNT and CDR2 YENEEA. CDR3 size: 13 residues. V lost 1 base and J lost 1, with 3 bases in between. The chain's CDR3 is CASSLAGTDTQYF. The DNA for the CDR3 is TGTGCCAGCAGCTTAGCGGGCACAGATACGCAGTATTTT.

The chain carries TRBV2 and TRBJ1-2; D is unresolved. This CDR3 comprises 13 residues. Germline V gene data show CDR1 as SNHLY and CDR2 as FYNNEI. V lost 4 bases and J 5 bases, leaving 11 bases between the germline ends. Written as DNA, the CDR3 is TGTGCCAGCAGTGCGAGGTTAAATTATGGCTACACCTTC. The encoded protein is CASSARLNYGYTF.

This rearrangement joins TRBV10-3 to TRBJ2-7; 8 nucleotides line up with TRBD2. This CDR3 comprises 15 residues. J lost 4 bases, V lost 0 bases, and 5 bases had no gene match. Germline V gene sequence: CDR1 ENHRY, CDR2 SYGVKD. CDR3 in amino acids: CAISESPAGVYEQYF. CDR3 nucleotide sequence: TGTGCCATCAGTGAGTCTCCAGCGGGAGTGTACGAGCAGTACTTC.

J is TRBJ1-2 and V is TRBV27; TRBD1 aligns across 9 bases. V lost 5 bases to trimming and J lost 7 bases; unmatched junction nucleotides: 8. The germline gives CDR1 MNHEY, CDR2 SMNVEV (reference sequence). The CDR3 is made up of 14 amino acids. For the CDR3, the DNA is TGTGCCAGCAGTCCCCGGGGGACAGGGTCTGGCTACACCTTC. This translates into CASSPRGTGSGYTF.

This clone has just a few counts. V is TRBV29-1 and J is TRBJ2-7; D remains unclear. Germline V gene data show CDR1 as SQVTM and CDR2 as ANQGSEA. The CDR3 consists of 13 residues. Trimming took off 5 bases at V and 5 bases at J, with 16 bases between the two ends. The CDR3 DNA reads TGCAGCGTTTTCCGGTCAAATCCCCACGAGCAGTACTTC. Protein: CSVFRSNPHEQYF.

The V gene is TRBV29-1, the J gene TRBJ2-3, with 11 bases identical to TRBD2. CDR3 size: 13 residues. The junction had 1 base not matched to a gene; V was cut back by 7 bases and J by 1 base. Germline loops: CDR1 SQVTM, CDR2 ANQGSEA. The CDR3 bases are TGCAGCGCGACTAGCGGGGGCACAGATACGCAGTATTTT. Translating it yields CSATSGGTDTQYF.

This rearrangement joins TRBV30 to TRBJ1-1; the D gene is possibly TRBD1 (6 bases). Trimming took 0 bases from V and 4 from J, leaving 15 bases between them. CDR3 size: 15 residues. Germline V gives CDR1 GTSNPN, CDR2 SVGIG (reference sequence). CDR3 protein: CAWSVKTGLVTEAFF. CDR3 in DNA: TGTGCCTGGAGTGTAAAGACAGGTCTGGTCACTGAAGCTTTCTTT.

This chain joins TRBV11-2 and TRBJ1-6; the D gene is possibly TRBD1 (5 bases). This CDR3 has 15 amino acids. Looked up from germline, CDR1 is SGHAT and CDR2 is FQNNGV. The V and J ends lost 0 bases and 6 bases respectively, with 9 bases between them. The CDR3 DNA is TGTGCCAGCAGCTTAGATCGGGGGTTTAATTCACCCCTCCACTTT. Translation gives CASSLDRGFNSPLHF.

This clone was observed a handful of times. The V call is TRBV5-4, the J call TRBJ2-5; TRBD1 agrees at 9 bases. The CDR3 contains 15 residues. CDR1 SGHNT and CDR2 YYREEE come from the germline V gene (reference sequence). V was pared by 2 bases and J by 2 bases, with 4 bases of the junction left unmatched. The DNA of the CDR3 is TGTGCCAGCAGCTTCAGGACAGGGGAACAAGAGACCCAGTACTTC. Translation: CASSFRTGEQETQYF.

This clone was detected a few times. The V and J genes are TRBV7-7 and TRBJ1-4; weak D call: TRBD1 (5 bases). Trimming left V 3 bases short and J 8 bases short, with 10 bases between. This CDR3 spans 13 amino acids. The germline gives CDR1 SSHAT, CDR2 FNYEAQ (reference sequence). CDR3 coding DNA: TGTGCCAGCAGCTTGGTTGGGGGGGAAAAACTGTTTTTT. Translated, it gives CASSLVGGEKLFF.

The chain recombines TRBV16 with TRBJ2-1; possible D gene TRBD1, 6 bases. This CDR3 has 14 amino acids. The V gene lost 3 bases and the J gene lost 3 bases, with 9 bases spanning the gap. Germline CDR1 and CDR2: KGHSY and FQNENV. CDR3 sequence reads: CASSHSDSYNEQFF. The CDR3 bases are TGTGCCAGCAGCCACTCGGACAGCTACAATGAGCAGTTCTTC.

This clone turned up a few times. This CDR3 reads CASSIGAGNEKLFF. CDR3 coding DNA: TGCGCCAGCAGCATCGGAGCGGGCAACGAAAAACTGTTTTTT. The chain links TRBV5-1 to TRBJ1-4; no clear D gene. The CDR3 has 14 amino acids. V dropped 4 bases and J dropped 8 bases, with 15 bases sitting between them. Germline V gives CDR1 SGHRS, CDR2 YFSETQ.

The J gene is TRBJ2-5, the V gene TRBV7-2; D is perhaps TRBD2 (5 bases). V dropped 1 base and J dropped 2 bases, with 11 bases sitting between them. Per germline, CDR1 SGHTA and CDR2 FQGNSA. The CDR3 is 15 amino acids. CDR3 nucleotides: TGTGCCAGCAGCTTAGGTCCAGCGGCTCAAGAGACCCAGTACTTC. Its translation is CASSLGPAAQETQYF.

This clone has a handful of counts. The J gene is TRBJ2-1, the V gene TRBV30; the D gene is possibly TRBD1 (5 bases). This CDR3 has 14 residues. In germline, CDR1 is GTSNPN, CDR2 SVGIG (reference sequence). With 0 bases removed from V and 12 bases from J, the gap between germline ends came to 18 bases. CDR3 sequence: CAWSVGELSKGQFF. CDR3 coding DNA: TGTGCCTGGAGTGTAGGGGAACTCTCTAAGGGGCAGTTCTTC.